Sequencing of this T cell receptor (beta chain) was carried out in a study of vaccination and CD4 T cells after COVID-19. Across the whole study: Recovered patients in the cohort numbered six men and four women, two of them Hispanic. Once diagnosed, patients had post-COVID samples drawn a median roughly 100 days later (range 35 to 161). Post-vaccine specimens were obtained a median roughly 74 days after dose two (range 14 to 241).

General study results and limits: The study found that a median approximately 86% of reactive clones in convalescent patients appeared only post-vaccination.

Sequencing of the DNA from cultured CD4+ T cells was carried out with the Oncomine TCR Beta short-read assay. TCRdb fed the PCR reads into MiXCR, producing one record per CDR3 protein. The sample shows 15,000 or so distinct CDR3 sequences, roughly 40% of them seen only once. Sample treatment: roughly 11-day PBMC culture with coronavirus spike peptide pools or control peptides (ViraFEST assay). This clonotype rates as large (0.1 to 1%). Its antigen is still unknown. V gave up 5 bases and J gave up 2 bases, with 10 bases separating them. The CDR3 spans 12 residues. The germline V gene encodes CDR1 DFQATT and CDR2 SNEGSKA (reference sequence).

This TCR was sampled from a human donor who had recovered from COVID-19. Sample: CD4+ T cells from blood, cultured in vitro. The chain carries TRBV20-1 and TRBJ2-7; D gene ambiguous. Here the CDR3 reads CSAALRAYEQYF. The CDR3 DNA follows: TGCAGTGCTGCGTTGCGCGCCTACGAGCAGTACTTC.